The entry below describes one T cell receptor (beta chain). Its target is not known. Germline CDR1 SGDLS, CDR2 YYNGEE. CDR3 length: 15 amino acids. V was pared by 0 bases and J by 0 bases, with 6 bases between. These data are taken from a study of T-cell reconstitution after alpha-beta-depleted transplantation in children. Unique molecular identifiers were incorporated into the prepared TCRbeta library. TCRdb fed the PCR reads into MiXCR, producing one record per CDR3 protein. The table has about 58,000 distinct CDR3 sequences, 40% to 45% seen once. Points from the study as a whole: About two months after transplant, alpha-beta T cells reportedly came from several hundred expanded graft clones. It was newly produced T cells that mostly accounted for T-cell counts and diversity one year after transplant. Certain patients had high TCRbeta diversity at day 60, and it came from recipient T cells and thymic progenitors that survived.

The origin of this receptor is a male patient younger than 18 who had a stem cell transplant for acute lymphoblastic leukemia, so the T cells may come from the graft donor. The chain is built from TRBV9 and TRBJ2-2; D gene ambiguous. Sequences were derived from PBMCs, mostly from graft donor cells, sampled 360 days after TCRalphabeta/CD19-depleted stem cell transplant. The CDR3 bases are TGTGCCAGCAGCGTAGGGTTAACGAACACCGGGGAGCTGTTTTTT. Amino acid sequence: CASSVGLTNTGELFF.